The 4 T cell receptor beta chains below come from one sample, sequenced in a study of cytotoxic CD8 clonotypes in ibrutinib-treated CLL. Produced via immunoSEQ multiplex PCR; TCRdb's table is partial and in-frame only. The repertoire holds hundreds of thousands of clones, 70% seen once, with roughly 15% in the top ten. The sequencing here drew on PBMCs, taken after 24 months of ibrutinib treatment. The receptors were sampled from a human donor with chronic lymphocytic leukemia.

This CDR3 reads CASSLVIAGGQTQYF. The CDR3 coding sequence is TGTGCCAGCAGCTTAGTAATAGCGGGAGGCCAGACCCAGTACTTC. The chain joins TRBV11-2 to TRBJ2-5, with 10 bases aligning to TRBD2. This CDR3 is 15 amino acids long. Germline CDR1 SGHAT, CDR2 FQNNGV. V shed 1 base, J shed 6 bases, and the junction held 5 bases outside the gene matches.

The chain combines TRBV30 with TRBJ2-3; no clear D. Trimming left V 0 bases short and J 6 bases short, with 13 bases between. Germline assignment: CDR1 GTSNPN and CDR2 SVGIG (reference sequence). The CDR3 sequence is 14 residues long. CDR3 amino acids: CAWSVQGLEDTQYF. In nucleotides, the CDR3 is TGTGCCTGGAGTGTACAAGGGCTGGAGGATACGCAGTATTTT.

The rearrangement uses TRBV14 and TRBJ2-1; tentative D call: TRBD2 (5 bases). V was cut by 0 bases and J by 3 bases, with 12 bases left in between. In germline, CDR1 is SGHDN, CDR2 FVKESK. This CDR3 is built from 16 residues. The CDR3 loop is CASSQDPGIFYNEQFF. CDR3 DNA sequence: TGTGCCAGCAGCCAAGATCCCGGGATTTTCTACAATGAGCAGTTCTTC.

This chain connects TRBV9 to TRBJ2-1; 7 bases align to TRBD2. CDR1 SGDLS and CDR2 YYNGEE come from the germline V gene. Germline trimming cut 1 base from V and 8 bases from J; bases unmatched to any gene: 9. This CDR3 comprises 15 residues. CDR3 sequence reads: CASSVTGTTTDEQFF. Here the CDR3 DNA reads TGTGCCAGCAGCGTAACCGGGACTACGACAGATGAGCAGTTCTTC.